The table lists the clone carrying this T cell receptor beta chain with a few counts. Indicated time point: sample taken at primary tumor resection. From tumor, nontumor lung or frozen PBMC, whole RNA was taken unsorted for sequencing. The cohort: approximately 66 early-stage, untreated non-small cell lung cancer patients. This CDR3 spans 14 amino acids. Deletions cut 5 bases from V and 1 base from J, with 9 bases between. In germline, CDR1 is SEHNR, CDR2 FQNEAQ (reference sequence). Carried by each TCR cDNA molecule was a unique molecular identifier. Each CDR3 protein gets one entry after TCRdb re-called the 5' RACE reads with MiXCR. This table holds about 50,000 distinct CDR3 sequences, 7.5% to 9% found once. The sample is drawn from a study of spatial heterogeneity in lung cancer. Overall study: There were consistently more beta-chain sequences detected than alpha-chain sequences. Combinations of a unique TCR and a UMI were tallied in raw reads, and on average each appeared more than ten times.

Here the sequenced sample was PBMCs, taken at surgery. The source is a female donor with early-stage non-small cell lung cancer. The genes are TRBV7-9 and TRBJ1-5, with unresolved D. The CDR3 nucleotides read TGTGCCAGCAGCGGCGGACCGAGCAATCAGCCCCAGCATTTT. Translation: CASSGGPSNQPQHF.